The present T cell receptor (beta chain) was sequenced within a study of cytomegalovirus exposure and HLA in healthy donors. Across the whole study: As an earlier analysis found, about 190 million T cells yielded 117 million unique TCR beta sequences. Study-wide results and caveats: A later analysis found that most CMV-associated TCR beta chains appeared HLA-restricted.

On this clone: Its antigen is unknown.

The PCR employed 60 Vbeta primers together with 13 Jbeta primers. Sequenced by immunoSEQ multiplex PCR; TCRdb stores in-frame clones only, minus some. Here the sample spans about 140,000 clones, around 85% being singletons. Germline-derived CDR1 and CDR2 are LNHDA and SQIVND (reference sequence). V was cut by 3 bases and J by 3 bases, with 12 bases left in between. The CDR3 spans 15 residues. Sequencing input: PBMCs. The gene calls are TRBV19 and TRBJ1-5; D possibly corresponds to TRBD1 (5 bases). The receptor comes from a female donor in good health and CMV-seronegative. For the CDR3, the DNA is TGTGCCAGTAGTATCCGTCCAGGGTTCAATCAGCCCCAGCATTTT. Residues: CASSIRPGFNQPQHF. Filled out from reference TRBV19 and TRBJ1-5, the complete variable domain reads DGGITQSPKYLFRKEGQNVTLSCEQNLNHDAMYWYRQDPGQGLRLIYYSQIVNDFQKGDIAEGYSVSREKKESFPLTVTSAQKNPTAFYLCASSIRPGFNQPQHFGDGTRLSIL.